This T cell receptor (beta chain) was captured in a study of memory CD4+ T cells and cytomegalovirus serostatus. Only in-frame clones appear in the TCRdb table, and some are missing; sequencing was by immunoSEQ multiplex PCR. The table shows around 99,000 clones, with around 80% occurring only once. V was trimmed by 2 bases and J by 0 bases, leaving 7 bases between them. Germline V gene lookup returns CDR1 MNHEY and CDR2 SVGAGI. There are 15 residues in the CDR3. Single viable CD3+CD4+CD8-CD45RO+ cells were sorted as the memory CD4+ T cells. This TCR came from an adult in good health and CMV-seropositive. The source material was memory CD4+ T cells from blood. The chain recombines TRBV6-5 with TRBJ1-4; D gene ambiguous. The chain's CDR3 is CASSYGFATNEKLFF. DNA for the CDR3: TGTGCCAGCAGTTACGGGTTTGCAACTAATGAAAAACTGTTTTTT.